The entry that follows covers one TCR beta chain sequence. Antigen: not known. The data stem from a study of cytomegalovirus exposure and HLA in healthy donors. In the study overall: Among about 200 million T cells, an earlier analysis found around 100 million unique TCR beta sequences.

The germline gives CDR1 SGHDT, CDR2 YYEEEE. With V trimmed by 4 bases and J by 7 bases, 9 bases remained unmatched. This CDR3 comprises 15 residues. Each of the donors was a healthy bone marrow donor. Study findings and constraints: Reportedly, diagnosis of cytomegalovirus status by the classifier showed high specificity and sensitivity. In an earlier analysis, in about 530 donors, most V segments appeared productive either ~87% or ~30% of the time.

The PCR employed 60 Vbeta primers together with 13 Jbeta primers. Sequencing was performed with immunoSEQ multiplex PCR; in TCRdb, only in-frame clones are kept and a portion is missing. The sample contains roughly 110,000 clones, around 77% of which appear only once. The rearrangement links TRBV5-6 to TRBJ2-1; TRBD1 aligns across 9 bases. What was sequenced was PBMCs. The sequence was obtained from a man between 18 and 35 years old in good health and CMV-seronegative. Here the CDR3 reads CASSKTRDRDNEQFF. In DNA form, the CDR3 reads TGTGCCAGCAGCAAGACCCGGGACAGGGATAATGAGCAGTTCTTC.